Listed below are T cell receptor beta chains from one sample, sequenced in a study of T cells in Graves' hyperthyroidism and ophthalmopathy. In TCRdb, the multiplex PCR reads were re-called with MiXCR into one record per CDR3 protein. The repertoire has just under 750,000 distinct CDR3 sequences, about 35% of them found once; the top ten carry around 30%. The sample consisted of blood. These receptors all stem from a woman aged 40 to 55 with Graves' hyperthyroidism. Each CDR3 is given without its conserved first and last residue. The order of the fields is V gene, J gene, CDR3 protein.

>TRBV20-1|TRBJ2-7
SARPRTGDDEQY
>TRBV5-1|TRBJ1-5
ASSLGQGPYSNQPQH
>TRBV4-3|TRBJ1-1
ASSQDMVGTDVTGAF
>TRBV2|TRBJ2-5
ASAGTSGHQETQY
>TRBV7-2|TRBJ1-6
ASSQDLSFSPPH
>TRBV5-6|TRBJ1-1
ASSSPTRGTEAF
>TRBV6-5|TRBJ1-2
ASSVQPPRGYT
>TRBV11-2|TRBJ1-6
ASSGGFNSPLH
>TRBV11-3|TRBJ1-3
ASSSEVDTIY
>TRBV19|TRBJ1-4
ASSPSGKLF
>TRBV6-5|TRBJ1-2
ASSYIGTDFISYGYT